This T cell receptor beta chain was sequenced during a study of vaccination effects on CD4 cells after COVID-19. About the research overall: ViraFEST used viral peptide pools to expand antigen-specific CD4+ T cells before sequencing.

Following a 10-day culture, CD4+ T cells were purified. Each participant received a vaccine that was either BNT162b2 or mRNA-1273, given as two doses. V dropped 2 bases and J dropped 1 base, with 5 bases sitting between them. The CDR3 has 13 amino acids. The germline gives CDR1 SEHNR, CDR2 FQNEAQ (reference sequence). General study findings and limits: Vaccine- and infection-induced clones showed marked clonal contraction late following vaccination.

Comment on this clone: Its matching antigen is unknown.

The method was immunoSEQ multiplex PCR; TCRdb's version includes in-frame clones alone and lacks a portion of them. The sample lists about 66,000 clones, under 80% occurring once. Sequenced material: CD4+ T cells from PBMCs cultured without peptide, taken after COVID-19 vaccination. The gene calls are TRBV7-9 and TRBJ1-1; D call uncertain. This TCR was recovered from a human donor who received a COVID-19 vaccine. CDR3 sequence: CASSLTENTEAFF. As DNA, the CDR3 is TGTGCCAGCAGCTTAACAGAGAACACTGAAGCTTTCTTT.